This T cell receptor beta chain comes out of a study of CD8+ T cells in alopecia areata. General study findings and limits: Although TCR sharing was seen in mice, sharing across patients was less clear, possibly for HLA-related reasons. Clonality was higher in lesional than normal scalp, especially in alopecia totalis/universalis.

Following RNA extraction, reverse transcription yielded cDNA that acted as the sequencing template. Libraries were prepared by immunoSEQ multiplex PCR; TCRdb keeps only in-frame clonotypes and omits some of them. The sample lists 110,000 or so clones; about 60% were seen once. The CDR3 runs 14 residues. V gave up 3 bases and J gave up 4 bases; unmatched junction bases: 1. Germline V lookup: CDR1 SGDLS, CDR2 YYNGEE. In alopecia areata patients, both lesional scalp punch biopsies and peripheral blood were collected. To note about this clone: What it binds is not known.

The chain has TRBV9 and TRBJ2-2; TRBD2 agrees at 9 bases. The clonotype was recovered from a human donor with alopecia areata. Sequencing was done on a sample of NKG2D-low CD8+ T cells sorted from blood. The CDR3 nucleotides are TGTGCCAGCAGCGCGACTAGCGGCACCGGGGAGCTGTTTTTT. This encodes CASSATSGTGELFF.